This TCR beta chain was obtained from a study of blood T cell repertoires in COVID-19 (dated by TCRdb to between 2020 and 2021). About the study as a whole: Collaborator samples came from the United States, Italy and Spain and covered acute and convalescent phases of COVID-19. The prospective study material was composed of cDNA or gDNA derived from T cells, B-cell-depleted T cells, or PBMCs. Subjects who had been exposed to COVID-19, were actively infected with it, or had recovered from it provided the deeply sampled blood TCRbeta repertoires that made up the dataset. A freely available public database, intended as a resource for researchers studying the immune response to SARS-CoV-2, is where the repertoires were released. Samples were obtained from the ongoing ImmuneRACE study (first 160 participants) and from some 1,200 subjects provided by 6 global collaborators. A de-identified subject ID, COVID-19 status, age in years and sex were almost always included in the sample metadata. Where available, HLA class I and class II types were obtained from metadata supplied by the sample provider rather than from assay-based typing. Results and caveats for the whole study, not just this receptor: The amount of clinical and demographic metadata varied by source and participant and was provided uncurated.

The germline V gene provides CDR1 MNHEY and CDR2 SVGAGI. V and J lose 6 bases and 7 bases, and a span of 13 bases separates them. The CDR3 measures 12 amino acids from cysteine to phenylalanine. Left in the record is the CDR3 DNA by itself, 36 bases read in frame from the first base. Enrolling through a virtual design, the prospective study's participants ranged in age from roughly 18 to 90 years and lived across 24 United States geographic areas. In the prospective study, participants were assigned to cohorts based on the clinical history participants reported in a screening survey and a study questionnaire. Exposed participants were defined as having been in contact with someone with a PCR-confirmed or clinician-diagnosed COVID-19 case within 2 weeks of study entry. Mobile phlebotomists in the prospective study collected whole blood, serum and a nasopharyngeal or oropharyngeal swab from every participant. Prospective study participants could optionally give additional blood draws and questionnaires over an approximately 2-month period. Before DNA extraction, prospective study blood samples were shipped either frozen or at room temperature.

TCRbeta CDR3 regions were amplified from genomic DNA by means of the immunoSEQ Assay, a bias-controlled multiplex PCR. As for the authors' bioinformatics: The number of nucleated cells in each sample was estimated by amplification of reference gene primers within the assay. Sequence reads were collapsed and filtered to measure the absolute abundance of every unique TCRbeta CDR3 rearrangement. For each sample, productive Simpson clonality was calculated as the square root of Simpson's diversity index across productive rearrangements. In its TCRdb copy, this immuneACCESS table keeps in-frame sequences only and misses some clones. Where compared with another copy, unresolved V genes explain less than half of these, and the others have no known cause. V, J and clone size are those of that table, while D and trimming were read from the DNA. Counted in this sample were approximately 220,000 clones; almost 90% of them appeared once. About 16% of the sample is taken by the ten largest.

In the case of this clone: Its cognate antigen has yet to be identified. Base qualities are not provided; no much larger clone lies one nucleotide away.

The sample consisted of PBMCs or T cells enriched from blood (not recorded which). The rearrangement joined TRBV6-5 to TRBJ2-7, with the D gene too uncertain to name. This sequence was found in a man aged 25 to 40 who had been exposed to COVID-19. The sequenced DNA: TGTGCCAGCAGAAAAACAACGTCGGAGCAGTACTTC. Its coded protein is CASRKTTSEQYF.